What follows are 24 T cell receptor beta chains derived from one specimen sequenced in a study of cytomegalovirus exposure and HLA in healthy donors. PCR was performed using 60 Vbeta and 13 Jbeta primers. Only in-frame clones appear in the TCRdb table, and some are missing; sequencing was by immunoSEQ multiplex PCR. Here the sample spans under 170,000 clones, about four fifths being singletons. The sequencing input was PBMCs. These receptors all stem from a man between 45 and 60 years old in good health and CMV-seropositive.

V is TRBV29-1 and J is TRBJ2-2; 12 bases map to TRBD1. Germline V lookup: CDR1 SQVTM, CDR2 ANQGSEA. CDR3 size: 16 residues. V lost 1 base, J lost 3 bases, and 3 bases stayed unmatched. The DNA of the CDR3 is TGCAGCGTTGAAGTGGGGACAGGGGGCTACACCGGGGAGCTGTTTTTT. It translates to CSVEVGTGGYTGELFF.

This CDR3 is CATSREQGIEQYF. CDR3 DNA sequence: TGTGCCACCAGCAGAGAACAGGGCATCGAGCAGTACTTC. The rearrangement links TRBV15 to TRBJ2-5, with D possibly matching TRBD1 (6 bases). The J call may be wrong; the DNA end is better matched by TRBJ2-7. The germline V gene has CDR1 LNHNV and CDR2 YYDKDF (reference sequence). The CDR3 contains 13 residues.

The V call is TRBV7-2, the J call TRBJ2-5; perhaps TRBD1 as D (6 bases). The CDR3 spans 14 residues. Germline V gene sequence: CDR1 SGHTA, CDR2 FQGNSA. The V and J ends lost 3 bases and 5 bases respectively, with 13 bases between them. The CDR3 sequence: CASSFRVGGETQYF. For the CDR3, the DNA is TGTGCCAGCAGCTTCCGGGTAGGGGGTGAGACCCAGTACTTC.

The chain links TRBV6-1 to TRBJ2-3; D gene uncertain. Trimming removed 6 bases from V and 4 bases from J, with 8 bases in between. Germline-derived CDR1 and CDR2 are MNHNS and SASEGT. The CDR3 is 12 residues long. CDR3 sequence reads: CASSPQADTQYF. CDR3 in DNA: TGTGCCAGCAGCCCTCAGGCAGATACGCAGTATTTT.

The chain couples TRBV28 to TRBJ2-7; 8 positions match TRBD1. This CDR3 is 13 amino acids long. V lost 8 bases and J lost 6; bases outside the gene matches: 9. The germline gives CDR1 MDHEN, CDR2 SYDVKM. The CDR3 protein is CASGGQGRSEQYF. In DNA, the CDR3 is TGTGCCAGCGGTGGACAGGGTAGATCCGAGCAGTACTTC.

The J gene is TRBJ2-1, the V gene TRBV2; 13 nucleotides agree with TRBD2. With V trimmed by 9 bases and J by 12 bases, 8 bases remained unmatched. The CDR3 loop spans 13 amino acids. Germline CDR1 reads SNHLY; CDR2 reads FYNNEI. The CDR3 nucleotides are TGTGCCAGTAGCGGGACTAGCGGGGTGTGGCAGTTCTTC. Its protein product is CASSGTSGVWQFF.

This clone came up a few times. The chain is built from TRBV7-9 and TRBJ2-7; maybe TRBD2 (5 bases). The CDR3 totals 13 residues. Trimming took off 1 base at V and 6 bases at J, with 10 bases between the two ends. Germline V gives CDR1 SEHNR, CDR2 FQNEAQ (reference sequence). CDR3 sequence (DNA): TGTGCCAGCAGCTTAGGTCGGAGGCTCGAGCAGTACTTC. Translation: CASSLGRRLEQYF. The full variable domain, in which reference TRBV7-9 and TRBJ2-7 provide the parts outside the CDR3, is DTGVSQNPRHKITKRGQNVTFRCDPISEHNRLYWYRQTLGQGPEFLTYFQNEAQLEKSRLLSDRFSAERPKGSFSTLEIQRTEQGDSAMYLCASSLGRRLEQYFGPGTRLTVT.

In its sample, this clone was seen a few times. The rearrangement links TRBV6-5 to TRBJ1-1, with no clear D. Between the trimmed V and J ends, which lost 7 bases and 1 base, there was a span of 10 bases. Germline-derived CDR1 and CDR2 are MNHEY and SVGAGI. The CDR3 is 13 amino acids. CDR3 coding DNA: TGTGCCAGCACCAAAACGGGGAACACTGAAGCTTTCTTT. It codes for CASTKTGNTEAFF.

The CDR3 here is CASSQETGGTQYF. DNA for the CDR3: TGTGCCAGCAGCCAAGAAACAGGGGGGACGCAGTATTTT. V gene TRBV14 combines with J gene TRBJ2-3, with 8 bases fitting TRBD1. Germline CDR1 is SGHDN and CDR2 is FVKESK. The V segment lost 0 bases and the J segment 9 bases; nucleotides outside the gene matches: 2. This CDR3 spans 13 amino acids.

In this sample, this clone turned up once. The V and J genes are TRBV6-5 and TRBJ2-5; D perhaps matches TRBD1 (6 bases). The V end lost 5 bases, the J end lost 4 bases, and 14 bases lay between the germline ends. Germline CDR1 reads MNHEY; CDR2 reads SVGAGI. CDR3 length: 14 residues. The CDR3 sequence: CASSDWGPGETQYF. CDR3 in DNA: TGTGCCAGCAGTGATTGGGGGCCAGGAGAGACCCAGTACTTC.

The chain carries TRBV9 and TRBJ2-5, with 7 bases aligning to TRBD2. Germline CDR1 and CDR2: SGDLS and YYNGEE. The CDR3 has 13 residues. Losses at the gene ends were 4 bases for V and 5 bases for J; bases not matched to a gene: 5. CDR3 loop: CASSLGGEETQYF. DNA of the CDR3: TGTGCCAGCAGCTTGGGGGGGGAGGAGACCCAGTACTTC.

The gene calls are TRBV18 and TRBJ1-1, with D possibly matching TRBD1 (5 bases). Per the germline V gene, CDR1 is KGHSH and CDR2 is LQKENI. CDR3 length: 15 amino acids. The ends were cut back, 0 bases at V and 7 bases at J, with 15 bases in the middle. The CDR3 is CASSPPSGKGREAFF. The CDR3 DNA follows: TGTGCCAGCTCACCACCGTCAGGGAAAGGTCGTGAAGCTTTCTTT.

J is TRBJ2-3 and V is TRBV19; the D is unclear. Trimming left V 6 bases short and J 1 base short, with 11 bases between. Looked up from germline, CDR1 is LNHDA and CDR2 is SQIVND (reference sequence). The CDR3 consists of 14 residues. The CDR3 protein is CASSSHSGTDTQYF. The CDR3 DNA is TGTGCCAGTAGCTCCCACAGTGGCACAGATACGCAGTATTTT.

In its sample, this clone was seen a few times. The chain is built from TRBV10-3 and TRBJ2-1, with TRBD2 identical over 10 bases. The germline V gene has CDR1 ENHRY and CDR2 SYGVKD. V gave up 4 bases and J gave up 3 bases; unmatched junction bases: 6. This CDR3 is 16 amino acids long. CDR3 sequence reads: CAISADLAGVYNEQFF. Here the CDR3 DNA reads TGTGCCATCAGTGCGGACCTAGCGGGAGTCTACAATGAGCAGTTCTTC.

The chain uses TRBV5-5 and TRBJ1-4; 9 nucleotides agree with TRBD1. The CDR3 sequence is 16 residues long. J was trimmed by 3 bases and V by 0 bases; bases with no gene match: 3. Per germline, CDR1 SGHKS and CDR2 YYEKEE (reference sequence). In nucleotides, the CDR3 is TGTGCCAGCAGCTTGGGACAGGGGGTGGCTAATGAAAAACTGTTTTTT. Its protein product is CASSLGQGVANEKLFF. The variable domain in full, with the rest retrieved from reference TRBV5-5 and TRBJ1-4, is DAGVTQSPTHLIKTRGQQVTLRCSPISGHKSVSWYQQVLGQGPQFIFQYYEKEERGRGNFPDRFSARQFPNYSSELNVNALLLGDSALYLCASSLGQGVANEKLFFGSGTQLSVL.

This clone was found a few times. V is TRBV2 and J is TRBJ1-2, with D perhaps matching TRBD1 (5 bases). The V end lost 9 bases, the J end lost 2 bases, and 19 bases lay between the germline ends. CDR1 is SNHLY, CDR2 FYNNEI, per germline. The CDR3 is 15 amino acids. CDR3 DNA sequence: TGTGCCAGTGTAGAACTACAGGTGCCCAACTATGGCTACACCTTC. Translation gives CASVELQVPNYGYTF.

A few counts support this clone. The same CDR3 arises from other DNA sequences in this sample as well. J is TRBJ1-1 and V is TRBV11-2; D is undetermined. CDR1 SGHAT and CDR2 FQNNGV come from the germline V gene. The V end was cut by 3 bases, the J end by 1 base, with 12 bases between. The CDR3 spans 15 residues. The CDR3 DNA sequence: TGTGCCAGCAGCTTCCTTTTTCGAGGGAACACTGAAGCTTTCTTT. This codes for CASSFLFRGNTEAFF.

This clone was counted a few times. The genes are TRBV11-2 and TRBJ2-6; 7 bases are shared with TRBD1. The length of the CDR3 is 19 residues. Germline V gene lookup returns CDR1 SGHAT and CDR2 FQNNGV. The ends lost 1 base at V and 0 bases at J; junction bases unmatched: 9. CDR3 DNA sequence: TGTGCCAGCAGCTTAGGTACCGGACAGGTTTTCTCTGGGGCCAACGTCCTGACTTTC. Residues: CASSLGTGQVFSGANVLTF. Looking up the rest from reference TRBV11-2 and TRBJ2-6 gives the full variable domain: EAGVAQSPRYKIIEKRQSVAFWCNPISGHATLYWYQQILGQGPKLLIQFQNNGVVDDSQLPKDRFSAERLKGVDSTLKIQPAKLEDSAVYLCASSLGTGQVFSGANVLTFGAGSRLTVL.

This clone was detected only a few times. The CDR3 loop is CASSFTGNYGYTF. CDR3 in DNA: TGTGCCAGCAGCTTCACAGGGAACTATGGCTACACCTTC. The rearrangement links TRBV7-2 to TRBJ1-2; a weak D match, TRBD1 (6 bases). V was trimmed by 3 bases and J by 2 bases, leaving 7 bases between them. The CDR3 is made up of 13 amino acids. From germline, CDR1 is SGHTA and CDR2 FQGNSA.

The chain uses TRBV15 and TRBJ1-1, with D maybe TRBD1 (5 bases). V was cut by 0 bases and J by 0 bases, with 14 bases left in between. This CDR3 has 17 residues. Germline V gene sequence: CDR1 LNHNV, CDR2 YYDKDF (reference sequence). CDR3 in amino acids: CATSRDLAGRMNTEAFF. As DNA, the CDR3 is TGTGCCACCAGCAGAGATTTGGCAGGGAGGATGAACACTGAAGCTTTCTTT.

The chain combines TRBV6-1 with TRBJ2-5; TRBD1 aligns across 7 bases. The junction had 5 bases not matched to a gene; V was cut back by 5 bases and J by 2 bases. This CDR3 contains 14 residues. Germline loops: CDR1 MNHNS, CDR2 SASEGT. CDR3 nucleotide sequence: TGTGCCAGCAGTTTGGACAGGTTGCAAGAGACCCAGTACTTC. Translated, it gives CASSLDRLQETQYF.

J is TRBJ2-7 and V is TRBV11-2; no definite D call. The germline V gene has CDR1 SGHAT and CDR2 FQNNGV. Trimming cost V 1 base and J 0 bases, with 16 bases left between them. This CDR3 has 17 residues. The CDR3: CASSLAFRTIHSYEQYF. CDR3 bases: TGTGCCAGCAGCTTAGCTTTCAGAACTATACACTCCTACGAGCAGTACTTC.

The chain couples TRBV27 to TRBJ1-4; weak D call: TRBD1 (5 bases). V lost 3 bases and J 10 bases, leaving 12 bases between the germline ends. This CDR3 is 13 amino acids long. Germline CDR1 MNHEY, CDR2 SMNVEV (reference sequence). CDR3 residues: CASSLGGSGKLFF. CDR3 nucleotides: TGTGCCAGCAGTTTGGGGGGATCGGGAAAACTGTTTTTT. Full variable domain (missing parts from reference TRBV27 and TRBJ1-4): EAQVTQNPRYLITVTGKKLTVTCSQNMNHEYMSWYRQDPGLGLRQIYYSMNVEVTDKGDVPEGYKVSRKEKRNFPLILESPSPNQTSLYFCASSLGGSGKLFFGSGTQLSVL.

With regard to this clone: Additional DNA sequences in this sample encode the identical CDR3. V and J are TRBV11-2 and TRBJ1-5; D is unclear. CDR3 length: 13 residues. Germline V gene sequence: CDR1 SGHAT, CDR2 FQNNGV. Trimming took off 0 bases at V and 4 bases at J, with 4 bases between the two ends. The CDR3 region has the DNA TGTGCCAGCAGCTTAGATCGGAATCAGCCCCAGCATTTT. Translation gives CASSLDRNQPQHF.